This T cell receptor (beta chain) was sequenced in a study of blood T cell repertoires in COVID-19. Across the whole study: In each case, the material was cDNA or gDNA derived from T cells, B-cell-depleted T cells, or PBMCs.

Original methodology: By means of reference gene primer amplification, nucleated cell counts were estimated. This table comes from immunoSEQ multiplex PCR, and its TCRdb copy is limited to in-frame clones, with some not included. The DNA gave D and trimming, while V, J and clone size come from that table. Here the sample spans approximately 72,000 clones, approximately 85% being singletons. CDR1 and CDR2 (germline): ENHRY, SYGVKD. The CDR3 length is 14 residues. Trimming shortened V by 4 bases and J by 6 bases, and 16 bases separated the two germline ends. The chain joins TRBV10-3 to TRBJ2-7; D is possibly TRBD2 (6 bases). The clonotype was recovered from a woman aged 80 or over with active or convalescent COVID-19. Sample: peripheral blood. DNA of the CDR3: TGTGCCATCAGTGGCGGAGGGCGTGAGGGCGAGCAGTACTTC. Its translation is CAISGGGREGEQYF.